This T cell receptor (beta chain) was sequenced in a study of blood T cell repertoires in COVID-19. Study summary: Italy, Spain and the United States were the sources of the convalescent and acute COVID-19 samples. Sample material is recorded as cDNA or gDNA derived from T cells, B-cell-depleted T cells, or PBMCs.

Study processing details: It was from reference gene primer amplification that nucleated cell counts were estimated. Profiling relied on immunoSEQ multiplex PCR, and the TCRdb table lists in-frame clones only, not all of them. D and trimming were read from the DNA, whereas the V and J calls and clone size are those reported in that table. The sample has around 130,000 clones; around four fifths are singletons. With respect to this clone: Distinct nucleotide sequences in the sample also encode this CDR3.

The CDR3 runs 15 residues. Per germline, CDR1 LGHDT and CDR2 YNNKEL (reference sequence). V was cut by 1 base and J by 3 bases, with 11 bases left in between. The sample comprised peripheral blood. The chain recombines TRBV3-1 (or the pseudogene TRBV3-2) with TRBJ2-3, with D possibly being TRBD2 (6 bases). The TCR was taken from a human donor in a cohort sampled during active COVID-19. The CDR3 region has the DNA TGTGCCAGCAGCCAAGGGGGTGGGAGGACAGATACGCAGTATTTT. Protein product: CASSQGGGRTDTQYF.